Below, 30 T cell receptor beta chains from the same sample are listed, as sequenced in a study of blood T cells in healthy people across ages. The use of a sample-barcoded 5' primer and a J-beta primer mix characterized a second PCR of about 7 to 12 cycles. TCRdb ran MiXCR on the 5' RACE reads and lists one entry per CDR3 protein. Altogether roughly 720,000 distinct CDR3 sequences are present, around half being singletons, with the ten largest covering 40% to 50%. Sequences were obtained from blood. Receptor source: a man at least 80 years old in good health.

The chain joins TRBV2 to TRBJ2-7, with a possible D match to TRBD2 (7 bases). The CDR3 has 13 residues. Germline lookup yields CDR1 SNHLY and CDR2 FYNNEI. The V gene lost 4 bases and the J gene lost 6 bases, with 13 bases spanning the gap. Here the CDR3 DNA reads TGTGCCAGCAGTGCACTGAGGGGGGGCGAGCAGTACTTC. Amino acid sequence: CASSALRGGEQYF.

V is TRBV28 and J is TRBJ1-4; TRBD1 might be the D (5 bases). The CDR3 spans 14 residues. Germline CDR1 reads MDHEN; CDR2 reads SYDVKM. V lost 8 bases to trimming and J lost 0 bases, with 10 bases between them. CDR3 coding DNA: TGTGCCAGCCGGGGGTGGGCAACTAATGAAAAACTGTTTTTT. Amino acid sequence: CASRGWATNEKLFF.

The chain employs TRBV7-3 and TRBJ2-3, with 8 bases aligning to TRBD2. This CDR3 is built from 14 residues. Germline CDR1 reads SGHTA; CDR2 reads FQGTGA. The trim removed 2 bases at V and 4 bases at J, leaving 2 bases unmatched. As DNA, the CDR3 is TGTGCCAGCAGCTTAGCGGGAGGTTCAGATACGCAGTATTTT. This encodes CASSLAGGSDTQYF.

The chain links TRBV29-1 to TRBJ2-7, with TRBD2 as a possible D gene (6 bases). Looked up from germline, CDR1 is SQVTM and CDR2 is ANQGSEA. The V and J ends lost 6 bases and 7 bases respectively, with 25 bases between them. This CDR3 is built from 15 residues. CDR3: CSVSGTPDSYNEQYF. As DNA, the CDR3 is TGCAGCGTGTCGGGGACTCCTGACTCCTACAATGAGCAGTACTTC.

The rearrangement links TRBV4-3 to TRBJ1-5; 9 bases are shared with TRBD1. Germline trimming cut 0 bases from V and 0 bases from J; bases unmatched to any gene: 6. Per germline, CDR1 LGHNA and CDR2 YSLEER. The length of the CDR3 is 18 residues. In DNA form, the CDR3 reads TGCGCCAGCAGCCAAGATCCACAGGGGGCTGGTAGCAATCAGCCCCAGCATTTT. Amino acid sequence: CASSQDPQGAGSNQPQHF.

This clonotype appeared many times. The rearrangement joins TRBV12-3 or TRBV12-4 to TRBJ2-5; D tentatively reads TRBD1 or TRBD2 (5 bases each). Trimming stripped 5 bases from V and 4 bases from J, with 11 bases between. There are 13 residues in the CDR3. The CDR3 bases are TGTGCCAGCAGTGACGGGACGAGAGAGACCCAGTACTTC. Translation: CASSDGTRETQYF.

With regard to this clonotype: The junction shows a germline mismatch at one end, possibly a read error. The rearrangement links TRBV20-1 to TRBJ1-1, with D perhaps matching TRBD1 (6 bases). The CDR3 totals 14 residues. Per germline, CDR1 DFQATT and CDR2 SNEGSKA (reference sequence). CDR3 loop: CSAGLGGANTETFF. Here the CDR3 DNA reads TGCAGTGCCGGACTAGGGGGGGCGAACACTGAAACTTTCTTT.

The table lists this clonotype with a few counts. V and J are TRBV5-1 and TRBJ2-7, with 11 bases that match TRBD2. The CDR3 is 14 amino acids. With 6 bases clipped from V and 2 bases from J, the junction kept 4 bases outside the gene matches. Germline V gives CDR1 SGHRS, CDR2 YFSETQ. The CDR3 nucleotides read TGCGCCAGCAAAACTAGCGGGGGCACCTACGAGCAGTACTTC. It yields the protein CASKTSGGTYEQYF.

This clonotype was counted only a few times. This sequence joins TRBV10-3 and TRBJ2-7; the D gene could be TRBD1 or TRBD2 (6 bases each). From germline, CDR1 is ENHRY and CDR2 SYGVKD. This CDR3 region has 14 residues. V shed 10 bases and J shed 0 bases, with 16 bases lying between them. This chain's CDR3 is CATNREASSYEQYF. The DNA of the CDR3 is TGTGCCACTAACAGGGAGGCCTCCTCCTACGAGCAGTACTTC.

Only a few counts were recorded for this clonotype. The V gene is TRBV25-1, the J gene TRBJ1-2, with 7 bases identical to TRBD1. This CDR3 spans 15 amino acids. Germline V gives CDR1 MGHDK, CDR2 SYGVNS. V lost 5 bases, J lost 3 bases, and 9 bases stayed unmatched. The CDR3 sequence is CASSPYRGVDYGYTF. The CDR3, as DNA: TGTGCCAGCAGTCCTTACAGGGGAGTCGACTATGGCTACACCTTC.

This clonotype occurred once. The rearrangement links TRBV2 to TRBJ2-4; TRBD2 agrees at 10 bases. Germline V gene lookup returns CDR1 SNHLY and CDR2 FYNNEI. V lost 8 bases and J lost 3; bases outside the gene matches: 16. This CDR3 comprises 18 residues. CDR3 amino acids: CASLPGDSGRMVKNIQYF. The CDR3 nucleotides are TGTGCCAGCCTCCCCGGTGATAGCGGGAGGATGGTCAAAAACATTCAGTACTTC.

The chain links TRBV28 to TRBJ2-7; the D gene is possibly TRBD1 (5 bases). Per germline, CDR1 MDHEN and CDR2 SYDVKM. The V end lost 2 bases, the J end lost 5 bases, and 16 bases lay between the germline ends. This CDR3 has 15 amino acids. CDR3 nucleotide sequence: TGTGCCAGCAGTTTAGACAGCCGTGTGTCGAACGAGCAGTACTTC. This encodes CASSLDSRVSNEQYF. The complete variable domain, with remaining parts taken from reference TRBV28 and TRBJ2-7, reads DVKVTQSSRYLVKRTGEKVFLECVQDMDHENMFWYRQDPGLGLRLIYFSYDVKMKEKGDIPEGYSVSREKKERFSLILESASTNQTSMYLCASSLDSRVSNEQYFGPGTRLTVT.

This clonotype has just a few counts. The CDR3 nucleotides read TGTGCCAGCAGTTGGCGAAGTGTCGGGACAGATACGCAGTATTTT. Amino acid sequence: CASSWRSVGTDTQYF. The V gene is TRBV27, the J gene TRBJ2-3, with D hard to call. The CDR3 loop spans 15 amino acids. V dropped 4 bases and J dropped 3 bases, with 14 bases sitting between them. CDR1 is MNHEY and CDR2 is SMNVEV in the germline V gene (reference sequence).

The rearrangement joins TRBV12-3 or TRBV12-4 to TRBJ2-5, with TRBD1 as a possible D gene (5 bases). The V and J ends lost 1 base and 5 bases respectively, with 14 bases between them. The CDR3 spans 15 residues. The CDR3 region has the DNA TGTGCCAGCAGTTTAGTAGGCGCCAGGGATGAGACCCAGTACTTC. Protein: CASSLVGARDETQYF.

This clonotype was found a few times. The chain carries TRBV12-3 or TRBV12-4 and TRBJ1-2; D not resolved. The CDR3 runs 15 residues. V lost 5 bases, J lost 8 bases, and 21 bases lay in between. The CDR3 is CASSIKGSGFDGYTF. The CDR3 DNA sequence: TGTGCCAGCAGTATAAAGGGTTCGGGGTTCGACGGCTACACCTTC.

The chain combines TRBV7-8 with TRBJ2-7, with D possibly matching TRBD1 (6 bases). Germline CDR1 and CDR2: SGHVS and FQNEAQ. Trimming pared 5 bases from V and 4 bases from J, leaving 24 bases between. The CDR3 length is 17 residues. The CDR3 region is CASSRGQIASGRYEQYF. CDR3 nucleotide sequence: TGTGCCAGCAGCCGCGGACAGATCGCCAGCGGCCGGTACGAGCAGTACTTC.

The chain has TRBV29-1 and TRBJ2-2, with 9 bases that match TRBD2. CDR3 size: 16 residues. Trimming at V came to 4 bases and at J to 7 bases, leaving 13 bases not matched to a gene. Germline CDR1 SQVTM, CDR2 ANQGSEA. CDR3 nucleotide sequence: TGCAGCGTTGTTATCTCTCAGGGACTAGCAATCGGGGAGCTGTTTTTT. Encoded protein: CSVVISQGLAIGELFF.

The J gene is TRBJ1-1, the V gene TRBV20-1, with D hard to call. Germline CDR1 and CDR2: DFQATT and SNEGSKA (reference sequence). The CDR3 is made up of 12 amino acids. V lost 3 bases and J lost 5, with 10 bases in between. CDR3 region: CSARRRRTEAFF. The CDR3 DNA reads TGCAGTGCTAGGAGGAGGAGGACTGAAGCTTTCTTT.

This chain joins TRBV5-1 and TRBJ2-1, with D possibly TRBD2 on 6 matching bases. V gave up 5 bases and J gave up 8 bases, with 11 bases separating them. Per germline, CDR1 SGHRS and CDR2 YFSETQ. CDR3 length equals 12 residues. This chain's CDR3 is CASSFPGDEQFF. The CDR3 DNA reads as TGCGCCAGCAGTTTTCCGGGAGATGAGCAGTTCTTC.

The rearrangement uses TRBV29-1 and TRBJ1-3, with D tentatively TRBD1 (5 bases). CDR3 size: 14 residues. Germline assignment: CDR1 SQVTM and CDR2 ANQGSEA. The V end was cut by 6 bases, the J end by 2 bases, with 14 bases between. The CDR3 protein is CSVLTGYPGNTIYF. In DNA form, the CDR3 reads TGCAGCGTGCTCACAGGCTACCCTGGAAACACCATATATTTT. Full variable domain (missing parts from reference TRBV29-1 and TRBJ1-3): SAVISQKPSRDICQRGTSLTIQCQVDSQVTMMFWYRQQPGQSLTLIATANQGSEATYESGFVIDKFPISRPNLTFSTLTVSNMSPEDSSIYLCSVLTGYPGNTIYFGEGSWLTVV.

This clonotype was seen a handful of times. The genes are TRBV5-1 and TRBJ2-1, with no clear D. Germline V gene sequence: CDR1 SGHRS, CDR2 YFSETQ. V lost 2 bases to trimming and J lost 8 bases, with 17 bases between them. CDR3 length: 15 residues. CDR3 nucleotide sequence: TGCGCCAGCAGCTTTCTCTCTAGGAGTCTCCATGAGCAGTTCTTC. Its translation is CASSFLSRSLHEQFF. The variable domain in full, with the rest retrieved from reference TRBV5-1 and TRBJ2-1, is KAGVTQTPRYLIKTRGQQVTLSCSPISGHRSVSWYQQTPGQGLQFLFEYFSETQRNKGNFPGRFSGRQFSNSRSEMNVSTLELGDSALYLCASSFLSRSLHEQFFGPGTRLTVL.

The rearrangement joins TRBV29-1 to TRBJ2-3, with 11 bases identical to TRBD2. CDR3 length: 14 amino acids. Germline CDR1 and CDR2: SQVTM and ANQGSEA. The V and J ends lost 6 bases and 3 bases, in that order; junction bases with no gene match: 5. The CDR3 bases are TGCAGCGTGCCTCTAGCGGGAGGAACAGATACGCAGTATTTT. Translated: CSVPLAGGTDTQYF.

The chain combines TRBV20-1 with TRBJ2-4; possible D gene TRBD2, 6 bases. The J call may not be correct, given that the DNA end is closer to TRBJ2-5. CDR1 and CDR2 from the germline V gene are DFQATT and SNEGSKA (reference sequence). This CDR3 is built from 16 residues. Here the CDR3 reads CSARRSLTGEGETQYF. The CDR3 bases are TGCAGTGCTAGACGCTCTCTAACGGGAGAGGGAGAGACCCAGTACTTC.

This clonotype was observed a handful of times. This sequence joins TRBV24-1 and TRBJ2-5; 11 bases are a match to TRBD2. V lost 4 bases to trimming and J lost 3 bases; unmatched junction nucleotides: 3. Per the germline V gene, CDR1 is KGHDR and CDR2 is SFDVKD. The CDR3 has 15 residues. In nucleotides, the CDR3 is TGTGCCACCAGTGACCCGGGACTAGCGGAAGAGACCCAGTACTTC. Its translation is CATSDPGLAEETQYF.

This clonotype showed up just a few times. V usage is TRBV2 and J usage is TRBJ2-5; weak D call: TRBD2 (5 bases). This CDR3 has 12 residues. V lost 9 bases and J lost 5, with 13 bases in between. Germline CDR1 and CDR2: SNHLY and FYNNEI. In DNA form, the CDR3 reads TGTGCCAGTCGACTACCACCGGAGACCCAGTACTTC. Its protein is CASRLPPETQYF. Complete variable domain (other parts from reference TRBV2 and TRBJ2-5): EPEVTQTPSHQVTQMGQEVILRCVPISNHLYFYWYRQILGQKVEFLVSFYNNEISEKSEIFDDQFSVERPDGSNFTLKIRSTKLEDSAMYFCASRLPPETQYFGPGTRLLVL.

This clonotype was seen only a few times. The J gene is TRBJ1-6, the V gene TRBV7-2, with 8 bases matching TRBD1. Germline V gene lookup returns CDR1 SGHTA and CDR2 FQGNSA. The CDR3 is 15 residues long. The V and J ends lost 7 bases and 6 bases, in that order; junction bases with no gene match: 8. This CDR3 reads CASTVPGQANSPLHF. The CDR3 DNA is TGTGCCAGCACCGTACCGGGACAGGCTAATTCACCCCTCCACTTT.

The V call is TRBV13, the J call TRBJ1-2; D perhaps matches TRBD1 (5 bases). CDR3 length equals 16 residues. Germline V CDR1 and CDR2: PRHDT, FYEKMQ (reference sequence). V lost 2 bases, J lost 4 bases, and 17 bases lay in between. The CDR3 region has the DNA TGTGCCAGCAGCTTAACCGAAACAGGCCCTAGCTATGGCTACACCTTC. This gives the protein CASSLTETGPSYGYTF.

The V and J genes are TRBV9 and TRBJ2-7; D is ambiguous. In germline, CDR1 is SGDLS, CDR2 YYNGEE. V lost 4 bases, J lost 2 bases, and 13 bases lay in between. CDR3 length: 14 amino acids. The CDR3 reads CASSPEAYTYEQYF. The CDR3 DNA reads TGTGCCAGCAGCCCAGAGGCGTACACCTACGAGCAGTACTTC.

The chain uses TRBV30 and TRBJ2-3; no definite D call. The V and J ends lost 0 bases and 14 bases respectively, with 18 bases between them. The CDR3 sequence is 13 residues long. Germline V gene data show CDR1 as GTSNPN and CDR2 as SVGIG (reference sequence). The CDR3 loop is CAWSVNLHPMAYF. CDR3 DNA sequence: TGTGCCTGGAGTGTAAACTTACATCCTATGGCGTATTTT.

The chain recombines TRBV10-3 with TRBJ1-6, with D possibly being TRBD1 (6 bases). V was trimmed by 6 bases and J by 7 bases, leaving 16 bases between them. The CDR3 has 15 amino acids. Per germline, CDR1 ENHRY and CDR2 SYGVKD. CDR3 loop: CAISFSGATNSPLHF. The CDR3 nucleotides read TGTGCCATCAGCTTTTCGGGGGCGACGAATTCACCCCTCCACTTT.